The subject of this entry is one T cell receptor beta chain. No cognate antigen has been identified for it. It has no much larger one-base neighbor in the sample; base qualities were not kept. Receptors were amplified or captured by the immunoSEQ multiplex PCR assay. Drawn from immuneACCESS, this table holds only the in-frame rearrangements with V and J called that TCRdb kept. Clones are partly lost; checked studies trace under half to an unresolved V gene and leave the rest unexplained. This sample is represented by about 120,000 clones; about 95% of them were singletons. The top ten clonotypes cover approximately 4% of the sample. The data were obtained in a study of control samples from healthy donors and cancer patients (dated by TCRdb to the early 2020s). Including cysteine and phenylalanine, the CDR3 has 13 amino acids. The sequence is cut down to CDR3 DNA, 39 bases in frame from base 1. Via the germline V gene, CDR1 is SGHTA and CDR2 FQGNSA. Cut back by 1 base and 4 bases, the V and J ends lie 5 bases apart.

The chain joins TRBV7-2 to TRBJ1-5, with no reliable assignment of the D segment. This TCR was recovered from a man aged 25-45 years in good health. The material sequenced was blood. The sequenced DNA: TGTGCCAGCAGCTTAGGAAGGAATCAGCCCCAGCATTTT. Its amino acids are CASSLGRNQPQHF. This CDR3, with the reference TRBV7-2 and TRBJ1-5 proteins standing in past its ends, gives the full variable domain GAGVSQSPSNKVTEKGKDVELRCDPISGHTALYWYRQSLGQGLEFLIYFQGNSAPDKSGLPSDRFSAERTGGSVSTLTIQRTQQEDSAVYLCASSLGRNQPQHFGDGTRLSIL.